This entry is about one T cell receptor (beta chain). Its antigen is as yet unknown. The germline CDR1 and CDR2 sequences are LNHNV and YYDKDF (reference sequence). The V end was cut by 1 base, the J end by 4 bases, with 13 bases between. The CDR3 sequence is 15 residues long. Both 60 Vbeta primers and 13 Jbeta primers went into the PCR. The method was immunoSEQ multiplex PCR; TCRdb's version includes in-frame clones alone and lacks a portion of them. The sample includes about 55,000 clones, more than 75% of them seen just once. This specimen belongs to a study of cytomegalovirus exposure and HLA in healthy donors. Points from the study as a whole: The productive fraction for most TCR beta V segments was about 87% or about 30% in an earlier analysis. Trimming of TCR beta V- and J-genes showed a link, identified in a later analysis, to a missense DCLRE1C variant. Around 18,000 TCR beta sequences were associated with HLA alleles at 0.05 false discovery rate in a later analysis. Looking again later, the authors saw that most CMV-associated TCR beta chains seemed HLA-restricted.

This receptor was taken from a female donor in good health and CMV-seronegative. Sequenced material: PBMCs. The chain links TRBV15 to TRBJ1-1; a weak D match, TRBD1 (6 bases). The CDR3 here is CATSRAPDRPTEAFF. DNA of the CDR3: TGTGCCACCAGCAGAGCCCCCGACAGGCCCACTGAAGCTTTCTTT.